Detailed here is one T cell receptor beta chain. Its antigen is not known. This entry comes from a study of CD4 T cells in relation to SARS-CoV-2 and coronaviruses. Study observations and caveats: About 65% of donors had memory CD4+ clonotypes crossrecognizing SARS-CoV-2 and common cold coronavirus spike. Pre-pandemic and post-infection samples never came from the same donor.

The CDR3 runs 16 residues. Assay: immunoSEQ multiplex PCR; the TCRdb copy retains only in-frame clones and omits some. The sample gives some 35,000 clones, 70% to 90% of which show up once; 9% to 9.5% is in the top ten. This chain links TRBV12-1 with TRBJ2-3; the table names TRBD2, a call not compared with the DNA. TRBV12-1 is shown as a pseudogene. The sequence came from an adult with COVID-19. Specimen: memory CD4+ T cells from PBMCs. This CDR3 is CASSRSGLADADTQYF. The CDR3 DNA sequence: TGTGCCAGCAGCCGATCGGGACTAGCGGACGCAGATACGCAGTATTTT.